The rows below give T cell receptor beta chains drawn from one sample of a study of regulatory T cells in long-lasting Graves disease. From the multiplex PCR reads, TCRdb called clonotypes with MiXCR, one entry per CDR3 protein. The top ten clones hold over 8.5% of a sample with almost 450,000 distinct CDR3 sequences, around 15% of them seen once. The sample also formed part of further work on T cells in Graves' hyperthyroidism and ophthalmopathy.

Material: peripheral blood mononuclear cells (PBMCs), obtained at new diagnosis, from a patient treated with antithyroid drugs. The receptors stem from a woman in her twenties or thirties with Graves disease. Both conserved end residues are part of each CDR3. A D gene is named only where the DNA matches it firmly. Clone size is given for some rows only: seen once, a few or many times, or a class if the clone is expanded.

TGCAGTGCTAGTGGTCTAGGTCCCGCCGTAGGGGAGCTGTTTTTT,CSASGLGPAVGELFF,TRBV20-1,TRBJ2-2,-,few
TGTGCCAGCATGAAGGGGCGGGACGGGGAGCTGTTTTTT,CASMKGRDGELFF,TRBV27,TRBJ2-2,-,many
TGTGCCAGCAGTCCCCCCGGGACAGGTCCCTTTAGGGGCTACACCTTC,CASSPPGTGPFRGYTF,TRBV12-3/TRBV12-4,TRBJ1-2,TRBD1,many
TGTGCCAGCAGTGAATTGGGGGCTAGCGGGTCCGGGGAGCTGTTTTTT,CASSELGASGSGELFF,TRBV6-1,TRBJ2-2,TRBD2,few
TGCGCCAGCAGCCTAGAGGGGGCGTCCAACCTGGATTCACCCCTCCACTTT,CASSLEGASNLDSPLHF,TRBV4-1,TRBJ1-6,TRBD1,few
TGTGCCAGCAGTCCAACGGACAGGGATAGTGAGCAGTTCTTC,CASSPTDRDSEQFF,TRBV12-3/TRBV12-4,TRBJ2-1,TRBD1,many
TGTGCCAGCAGAAGACCGGGCAGGGGGTTTACCTACGAGCAGTACTTC,CASRRPGRGFTYEQYF,TRBV6-1,TRBJ2-7,TRBD1,many
TGTGCCAGCAACAACCAGGGGCATAGCAATCAGCCCCAGCATTTT,CASNNQGHSNQPQHF,TRBV19,TRBJ1-5,-,-
TGCAGTGCCCTAGCGGCATACAATGAGCAGTTCTTC,CSALAAYNEQFF,TRBV20-1,TRBJ2-1,TRBD2,many
TGCGCCAGCAGCTTGGTAGGGCTTGGGAGCTACGAGCAGTACTTC,CASSLVGLGSYEQYF,TRBV5-1,TRBJ2-7,-,few
TGTGCCACCAGTGACACAATCTACAATGAGCAGTTCTTC,CATSDTIYNEQFF,TRBV24-1,TRBJ2-1,-,few
TGTGCCAGCAGCTTAGTGGTTGGGGGCTTGAACTCCTACGAGCAGTACTTC,CASSLVVGGLNSYEQYF,TRBV7-9,TRBJ2-7,-,few
TGTGCCAGCAGCCAGGTCCTGGGGGCTGAAGCTTTCTTT,CASSQVLGAEAFF,TRBV3-1,TRBJ1-1,-,-
TGTGCCAGCCGACAGGGTATCAACACCGGGGAGCTGTTTTTT,CASRQGINTGELFF,TRBV28,TRBJ2-2,TRBD1,many
TGTGCCAGCAGCGACCCGGGGGGGGTGGTGGAGCGGGAGATCTCCGAGCAGTACTTC,CASSDPGGVVEREISEQYF,TRBV9,TRBJ2-7,TRBD2,-
TGCAGTGCCACCCAAAGCGGGCTCTCCTACGAGCAGTACTTC,CSATQSGLSYEQYF,TRBV20-1,TRBJ2-7,-,many
TGCAGCGCTCTAGGGGGAGCTAATGAAAAACTGTTTTTT,CSALGGANEKLFF,TRBV29-1,TRBJ1-4,-,few
TGTGCCAGCAGTTACGGAACAGGGTATCGGTATGAGCAGTTCTTC,CASSYGTGYRYEQFF,TRBV27,TRBJ2-1,-,few
TGTGCCAGCTCGGCGGGACAGGGCAATGAGCAGTTCTTC,CASSAGQGNEQFF,TRBV12-3/TRBV12-4,TRBJ2-1,TRBD1,many
TGTGCCACCAGTGACCCTGGACTAGCGGGAGGGCCGATTGGGGAGCAGTTCTTC,CATSDPGLAGGPIGEQFF,TRBV24-1,TRBJ2-1,TRBD2,many
TGTGCCAGCAGGGCCCCTAGCGGGAGGGCCTTTACCACCCAGTACTTC,CASRAPSGRAFTTQYF,TRBV6-1,TRBJ2-5,TRBD2,-
TGCGCCAGCAGTGGGGCAGTAAGGGCCGGCGGGCTAGATACGCAGTATTTT,CASSGAVRAGGLDTQYF,TRBV10-2,TRBJ2-3,-,many
TGTGCCAGCAGTCCCCTGCAGGGAAGCGGGAGGGCCCAAGATACGCAGTATTTT,CASSPLQGSGRAQDTQYF,TRBV12-3/TRBV12-4,TRBJ2-3,TRBD2,-
TGTGCCAGCAGTTTGGGCGGGACCCCCTCCGTAGAGACCCAGTACTTC,CASSLGGTPSVETQYF,TRBV28,TRBJ2-5,-,many
TGTGCCAGCAGTTTAGGTTCACCCCAGCATTTT,CASSLGSPQHF,TRBV12-3/TRBV12-4,TRBJ1-5,-,many
TGTGCCAGCAGCTTAGCGGGATCGAACACCGGGGAGCTGTTTTTT,CASSLAGSNTGELFF,TRBV13,TRBJ2-2,-,many
TGTGCCAGCAGCTCCCGGACGTCTTACACTGAAGCTTTCTTT,CASSSRTSYTEAFF,TRBV7-2,TRBJ1-1,-,many
TGTGCCACCAGCAGCCCGGGAAGAGGGGATCAGCCCCAGCATTTT,CATSSPGRGDQPQHF,TRBV15,TRBJ1-5,-,few
TGCAGTCCTTCTAACGGCCCTGAAGCTTTCTTT,CSPSNGPEAFF,TRBV20-1,TRBJ1-1,-,many
TGTGCCATCAAACTGGACAGTGACACTGAAGCTTTCTTT,CAIKLDSDTEAFF,TRBV10-3,TRBJ1-1,-,many
TGTGCCAGCAGTTTAGCGGCGACAGGCTCCCCCTACGAGCAGTACTTC,CASSLAATGSPYEQYF,TRBV12-3/TRBV12-4,TRBJ2-7,-,-
TGCAGTGCTAGAGCGGGAGCGGGACTCCTCTACAATGAGCAGTTCTTC,CSARAGAGLLYNEQFF,TRBV20-1,TRBJ2-1,TRBD2,many
TGTGCCAGCAGCCCCGGGAGCGGTGCTTCCTACGAGCAGTACTTC,CASSPGSGASYEQYF,TRBV3-1,TRBJ2-7,-,many
TGTGCCAGCAGCCCGGGACTAGCCAAATACAATGAGCAGTTCTTC,CASSPGLAKYNEQFF,TRBV5-4,TRBJ2-1,TRBD2,many
TGTGCCATCAGTTCGGGCAGGGGAGGATCACCCCTCTACTTT,CAISSGRGGSPLYF,TRBV10-3,TRBJ1-6,-,-
TGTGCCAGCATTTGGCAGAACACTGAAGCTTTCTTT,CASIWQNTEAFF,TRBV2,TRBJ1-1,-,many
TGTGCCATCAGTTTCTCTGACGAAGAGACCCAGTACTTC,CAISFSDEETQYF,TRBV10-3,TRBJ2-5,-,-
TGCGCCAGCAGCCAAGATCACCTAGCGGGAGAGACCCAGTACTTC,CASSQDHLAGETQYF,TRBV4-3,TRBJ2-5,TRBD2,-
TGTGCCAGCAATCCCGGACTAGCGGGAGGGGGTCATACGCAGTATTTT,CASNPGLAGGGHTQYF,TRBV12-3/TRBV12-4,TRBJ2-3,TRBD2,few
TGTGCCAGCGGAACGTGGAGCTACACTGAAGCTTTCTTT,CASGTWSYTEAFF,TRBV6-1,TRBJ1-1,-,-
TGTGCCACCAGTGATTTTCAGGGGGGTACGGATGAGCAGTTCTTC,CATSDFQGGTDEQFF,TRBV24-1,TRBJ2-1,-,-
TGTGCCAGCATAGACCTGAACACTGAAGCTTTCTTT,CASIDLNTEAFF,TRBV28,TRBJ1-1,-,once
TGTGCCAGCAAAGGCGGGAACATCGACATTCAGTACTTC,CASKGGNIDIQYF,TRBV28,TRBJ2-4,-,many
TGTGCCAGCAGAATCGTTGCCACTAGCGGGGGCGGGAGGGCAGATACGCAGTATTTT,CASRIVATSGGGRADTQYF,TRBV7-8,TRBJ2-3,TRBD2,many
TGTGCCAGCAGCGTTTTTAGCGGGAGGGACCACGAGCAGTACTTC,CASSVFSGRDHEQYF,TRBV13,TRBJ2-7,TRBD2,many
TGTGCCAGCAGCCCAGAGTCTAGCCTACTTGAGCAGTTCTTC,CASSPESSLLEQFF,TRBV6-1,TRBJ2-1,-,few